Listed here are 16 T cell receptor beta chains from one sample, sequenced in a study of T cell responses to AZD1222 COVID-19 vaccine. The method was immunoSEQ multiplex PCR; TCRdb's version includes in-frame clones alone and lacks a portion of them. The sample yields 75,000 to 90,000 clones, 78% seen once. Sequenced here: peripheral blood, sampled on day 0 of AZD1222 vaccination. Receptors were obtained from an adult in good health.

V is TRBV5-1 and J is TRBJ2-5, with 13 bases aligning to TRBD2. Germline CDR1 and CDR2: SGHRS and YFSETQ. The ends lost 2 bases at V and 3 bases at J; junction bases unmatched: 4. There are 16 residues in the CDR3. This chain's CDR3 is CASSLGLAGAKETQYF. The CDR3 DNA reads as TGCGCCAGCAGCTTAGGACTAGCGGGAGCAAAAGAGACCCAGTACTTC.

In nucleotides, the CDR3 is TGCGCCAGCAGTGGGGACACGAATCAGCCCCAGCATTTT. Its protein is CASSGDTNQPQHF. The chain joins TRBV10-1 to TRBJ1-5, with a tentative D call TRBD1 (6 bases). CDR1 and CDR2 from the germline V gene are WNHNN and SYGVQD (reference sequence). V gave up 4 bases and J gave up 4 bases, with 8 bases separating them. The CDR3 is made up of 13 amino acids.

V is TRBV28 and J is TRBJ2-1, with TRBD1 matching over 7 bases. Germline lookup yields CDR1 MDHEN and CDR2 SYDVKM. V was clipped by 2 bases and J by 6 bases; unmatched bases: 7. CDR3 length: 15 amino acids. The CDR3 region has the DNA TGTGCCAGCAGTTTAAACAGGGGTCTACTCAATGAGCAGTTCTTC. Amino acids: CASSLNRGLLNEQFF.

The chain is built from TRBV27 and TRBJ2-3, with TRBD1 matching over 8 bases. The CDR3 length is 16 residues. Trimming at V came to 3 bases and at J to 2 bases, leaving 7 bases not matched to a gene. Germline loops: CDR1 MNHEY, CDR2 SMNVEV (reference sequence). CDR3 bases: TGTGCCAGCAGTTTTGGACAGGGCCCTTCCACAGATACGCAGTATTTT. Translated: CASSFGQGPSTDTQYF.

This clone has a single count. This sequence joins TRBV5-1 and TRBJ1-6; 10 bases fit TRBD1. CDR3 length equals 14 residues. With V trimmed by 4 bases and J by 10 bases, 5 bases remained unmatched. Per the germline V gene, CDR1 is SGHRS and CDR2 is YFSETQ. CDR3 nucleotides: TGCGCCAGCAGCATGACAGGGGGCCACTCACCCCTCCACTTT. This gives the protein CASSMTGGHSPLHF.

The chain joins TRBV28 to TRBJ2-1; tentatively, D is TRBD1 (6 bases). The V end was cut by 3 bases, the J end by 5 bases, with 11 bases between. The CDR3 has 14 amino acids. Germline values: CDR1 MDHEN, CDR2 SYDVKM. CDR3 sequence reads: CASSLGQGNNEQFF. In DNA form, the CDR3 reads TGTGCCAGCAGTTTGGGGCAGGGGAACAATGAGCAGTTCTTC.

The chain combines TRBV27 with TRBJ2-1, with TRBD2 as a possible D gene (6 bases). The CDR3 is made up of 16 amino acids. V was pared by 3 bases and J by 5 bases, with 17 bases between. The V gene's germline CDR1 is MNHEY and CDR2 SMNVEV (reference sequence). CDR3 coding DNA: TGTGCCAGCAGTTTGAGGGGAGGTTTTTGGAACAATGAGCAGTTCTTC. Encoded protein: CASSLRGGFWNNEQFF.

This sequence joins TRBV3-1 (or the pseudogene TRBV3-2) and TRBJ2-3; 15 nucleotides agree with TRBD2. The CDR3 sequence is 16 residues long. V shed 2 bases and J 7 bases; nucleotides not matched to a gene: 4. CDR1 and CDR2 from the germline V gene are LGHDT and YNNKEL (reference sequence). CDR3 nucleotide sequence: TGTGCCAGCAGCCAAACCGGGACTAGCGGGAGGAATACGCAGTATTTT. This sequence encodes CASSQTGTSGRNTQYF.

The J gene is TRBJ1-6, the V gene TRBV7-2, with 7 bases lining up with TRBD1. This CDR3 spans 15 amino acids. CDR1 and CDR2 from the germline V gene are SGHTA and FQGNSA. Losses at the gene ends were 3 bases for V and 13 bases for J; bases not matched to a gene: 12. CDR3 DNA sequence: TGTGCCAGCAGCTTTTCTCCTCAGGGGGAAAGTCCCCTCCACTTT. Amino acid sequence: CASSFSPQGESPLHF. The full variable domain, rest sourced from reference TRBV7-2 and TRBJ1-6, is GAGVSQSPSNKVTEKGKDVELRCDPISGHTALYWYRQSLGQGLEFLIYFQGNSAPDKSGLPSDRFSAERTGGSVSTLTIQRTQQEDSAVYLCASSFSPQGESPLHFGNGTRLTVT.

The chain joins TRBV4-2 to TRBJ2-3; 11 bases map to TRBD2. The trim removed 6 bases at V and 1 base at J, leaving 9 bases unmatched. Germline CDR1 reads LGHNA; CDR2 reads YNFKEQ. CDR3 length equals 17 residues. The CDR3 loop is CASRRSSGRGGTDTQYF. CDR3 DNA: TGTGCCAGCAGACGAAGTAGCGGGAGGGGCGGCACAGATACGCAGTATTTT.

V gene TRBV10-2 combines with J gene TRBJ2-3; the match to TRBD2 covers 9 bases. Germline CDR1 WSHSY, CDR2 SAAADI. V trimming: 3 bases; J trimming: 2 bases; junction bases outside the gene matches: 6. The length of the CDR3 is 16 residues. The CDR3 region is CASSDIAGEYTDTQYF. The CDR3 DNA reads TGCGCCAGCAGTGATATAGCGGGAGAGTACACAGATACGCAGTATTTT.

Worth noting for this clone: The same CDR3 arises from other DNA sequences in this sample as well. The V and J genes are TRBV27 and TRBJ2-7; tentatively, D is TRBD1 (6 bases). V was clipped by 4 bases and J by 3 bases, with 13 bases between them. The CDR3 has 14 residues. The germline V gene encodes CDR1 MNHEY and CDR2 SMNVEV (reference sequence). Here the CDR3 reads CASSSTGTNYEQYF. The CDR3 nucleotides read TGTGCCAGCAGTTCCACCGGGACAAACTACGAGCAGTACTTC.

The chain links TRBV27 to TRBJ2-5; D may match TRBD1 or TRBD2 (5 bases each). CDR3 length: 15 residues. Looked up from germline, CDR1 is MNHEY and CDR2 is SMNVEV (reference sequence). The ends were cut back, 6 bases at V and 5 bases at J, with 19 bases in the middle. CDR3 protein: CASRKAGTAWETQYF. CDR3 nucleotides: TGTGCCAGCAGGAAGGCCGGGACCGCATGGGAGACCCAGTACTTC.

The rearrangement joins TRBV6-5 to TRBJ1-1; 8 bases are a match to TRBD1. The V gene's germline CDR1 is MNHEY and CDR2 SVGAGI. CDR3 length: 14 amino acids. V dropped 7 bases and J dropped 5; count of bases not matched to a gene: 9. CDR3 protein: CASTIRQGRTEAFF. CDR3 DNA: TGTGCCAGCACTATAAGACAGGGGAGAACTGAAGCTTTCTTT.

This sequence joins TRBV11-3 and TRBJ2-1; D may be TRBD1 or TRBD2 (5 bases each). Germline CDR1 SGHNT, CDR2 YENEEA. Trimming took 5 bases from V and 5 from J, leaving 19 bases between them. This CDR3 contains 16 residues. CDR3 residues: CASSPRGASRDNEQFF. CDR3 nucleotide sequence: TGTGCCAGCAGCCCCCGAGGGGCTAGCAGAGACAATGAGCAGTTCTTC. The whole variable domain, remainder taken from reference TRBV11-3 and TRBJ2-1, is EAGVVQSPRYKIIEKKQPVAFWCNPISGHNTLYWYLQNLGQGPELLIRYENEEAVDDSQLPKDRFSAERLKGVDSTLKIQPAELGDSAVYLCASSPRGASRDNEQFFGPGTRLTVL.

DNA for the CDR3: TGTGCCAGCAGCGACCGGGACTCCTGGCGGTCCTACGAGCAGTACTTC. Translated, it gives CASSDRDSWRSYEQYF. This rearrangement joins TRBV28 to TRBJ2-7; a possible D gene is TRBD2 (6 bases). This CDR3 is built from 16 residues. V was trimmed by 6 bases and J by 1 base, leaving 19 bases between them. CDR1 is MDHEN, CDR2 SYDVKM, per germline.